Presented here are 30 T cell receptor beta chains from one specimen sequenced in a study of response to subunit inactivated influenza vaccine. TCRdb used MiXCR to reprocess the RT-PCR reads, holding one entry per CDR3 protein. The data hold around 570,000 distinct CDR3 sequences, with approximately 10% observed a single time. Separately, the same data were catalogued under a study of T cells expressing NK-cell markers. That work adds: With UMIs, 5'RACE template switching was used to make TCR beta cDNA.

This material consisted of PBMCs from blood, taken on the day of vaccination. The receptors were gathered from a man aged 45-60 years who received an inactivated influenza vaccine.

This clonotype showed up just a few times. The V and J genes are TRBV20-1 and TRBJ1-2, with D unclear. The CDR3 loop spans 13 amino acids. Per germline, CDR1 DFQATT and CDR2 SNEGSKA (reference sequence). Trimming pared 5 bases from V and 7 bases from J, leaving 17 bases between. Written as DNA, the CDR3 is TGCAGTGCTCAGGTGGTTCCGCCTCGTGGCTACACCTTC. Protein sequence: CSAQVVPPRGYTF.

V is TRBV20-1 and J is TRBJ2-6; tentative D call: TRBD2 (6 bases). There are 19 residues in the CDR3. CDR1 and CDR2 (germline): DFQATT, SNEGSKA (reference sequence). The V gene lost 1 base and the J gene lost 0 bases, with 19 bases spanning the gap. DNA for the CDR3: TGCAGTGCTAGAGGAAACCTTGGGACTCCGGGCTCTGGGGCCAACGTCCTGACTTTC. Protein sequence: CSARGNLGTPGSGANVLTF.

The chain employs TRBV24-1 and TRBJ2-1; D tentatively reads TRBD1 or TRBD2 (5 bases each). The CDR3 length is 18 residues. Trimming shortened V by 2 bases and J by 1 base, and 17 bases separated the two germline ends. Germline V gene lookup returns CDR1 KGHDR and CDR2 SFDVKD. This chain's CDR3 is CATSDSQGTPTSYNEQFF. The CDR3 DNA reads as TGTGCCACCAGTGATTCGCAAGGGACGCCCACATCCTACAATGAGCAGTTCTTC.

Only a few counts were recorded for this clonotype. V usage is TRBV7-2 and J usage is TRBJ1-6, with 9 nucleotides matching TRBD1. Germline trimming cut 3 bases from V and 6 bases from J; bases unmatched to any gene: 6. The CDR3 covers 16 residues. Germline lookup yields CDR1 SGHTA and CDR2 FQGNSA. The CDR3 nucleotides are TGTGCCAGCAGCTTCAGACCGGGACAGGGTAATTCACCCCTCCACTTT. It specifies CASSFRPGQGNSPLHF.

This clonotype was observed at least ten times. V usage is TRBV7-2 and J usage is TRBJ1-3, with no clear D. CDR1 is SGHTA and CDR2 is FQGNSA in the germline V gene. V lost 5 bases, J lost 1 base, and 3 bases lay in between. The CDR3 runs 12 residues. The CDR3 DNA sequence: TGTGCCAGCAGCCATTCTGGAAACACCATATATTTT. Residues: CASSHSGNTIYF.

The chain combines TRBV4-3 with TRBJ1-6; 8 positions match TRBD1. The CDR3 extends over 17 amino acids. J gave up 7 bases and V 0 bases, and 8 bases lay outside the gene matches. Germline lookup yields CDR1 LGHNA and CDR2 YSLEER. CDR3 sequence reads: CASSQEWDRRNNSPLHF. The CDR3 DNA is TGCGCCAGCAGCCAAGAATGGGACAGGCGGAACAATTCACCCCTCCACTTT.

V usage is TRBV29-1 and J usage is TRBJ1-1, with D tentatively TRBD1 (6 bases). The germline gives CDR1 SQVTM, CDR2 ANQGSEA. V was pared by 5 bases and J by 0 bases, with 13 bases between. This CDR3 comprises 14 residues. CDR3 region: CSVTRTALNTEAFF. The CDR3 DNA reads TGCAGCGTTACCCGGACAGCCTTGAACACTGAAGCTTTCTTT.

The CDR3 DNA follows: TGTGCCAGCAGCTTAATGATCAGGGTACACTACGAGCAGTACTTC. Residues: CASSLMIRVHYEQYF. The chain uses TRBV11-2 and TRBJ2-7; possibly TRBD1 for D (5 bases). The ends were cut back, 2 bases at V and 3 bases at J, with 14 bases in the middle. CDR3 length: 15 residues. Per the germline V gene, CDR1 is SGHAT and CDR2 is FQNNGV.

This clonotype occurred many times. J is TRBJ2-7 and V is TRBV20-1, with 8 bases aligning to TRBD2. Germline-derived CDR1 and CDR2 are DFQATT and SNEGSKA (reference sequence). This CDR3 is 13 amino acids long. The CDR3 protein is CGSWVAGSYEQYF. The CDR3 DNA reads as TGCGGCTCCTGGGTAGCGGGATCCTACGAGCAGTACTTC.

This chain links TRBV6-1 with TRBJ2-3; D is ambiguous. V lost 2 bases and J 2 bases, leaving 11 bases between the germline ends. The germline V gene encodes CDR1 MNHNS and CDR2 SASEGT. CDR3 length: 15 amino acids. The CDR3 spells CASSERVGHTDTQYF. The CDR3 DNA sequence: TGTGCCAGCAGTGAAAGGGTAGGGCACACAGATACGCAGTATTTT.

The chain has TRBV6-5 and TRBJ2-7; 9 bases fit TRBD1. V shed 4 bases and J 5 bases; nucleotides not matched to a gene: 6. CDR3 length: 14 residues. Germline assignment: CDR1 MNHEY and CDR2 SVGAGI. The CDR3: CASSFRDRVNEQYF. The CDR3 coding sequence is TGTGCCAGCAGTTTCCGGGACAGGGTCAACGAGCAGTACTTC.

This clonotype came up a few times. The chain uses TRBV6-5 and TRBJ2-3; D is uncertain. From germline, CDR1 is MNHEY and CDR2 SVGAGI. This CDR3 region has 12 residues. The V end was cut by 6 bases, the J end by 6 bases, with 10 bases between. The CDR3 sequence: CASSRRRDTQYF. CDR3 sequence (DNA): TGTGCCAGCAGCCGAAGGCGTGATACGCAGTATTTT.

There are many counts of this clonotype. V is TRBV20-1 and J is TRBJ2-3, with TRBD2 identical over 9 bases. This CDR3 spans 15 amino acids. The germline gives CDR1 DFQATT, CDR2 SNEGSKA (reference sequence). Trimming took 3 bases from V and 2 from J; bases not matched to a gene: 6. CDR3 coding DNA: TGCAGTGCTAGGGCGACTAGCGGTTACACAGATACGCAGTATTTT. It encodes CSARATSGYTDTQYF.

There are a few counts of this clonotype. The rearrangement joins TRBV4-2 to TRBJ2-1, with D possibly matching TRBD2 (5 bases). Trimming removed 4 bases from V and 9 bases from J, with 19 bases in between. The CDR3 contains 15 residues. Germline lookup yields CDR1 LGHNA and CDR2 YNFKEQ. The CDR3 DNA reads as TGTGCCAGCAGCCTCACTGGAGACGGGGTTGGTGAGCAGTTCTTC. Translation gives CASSLTGDGVGEQFF.

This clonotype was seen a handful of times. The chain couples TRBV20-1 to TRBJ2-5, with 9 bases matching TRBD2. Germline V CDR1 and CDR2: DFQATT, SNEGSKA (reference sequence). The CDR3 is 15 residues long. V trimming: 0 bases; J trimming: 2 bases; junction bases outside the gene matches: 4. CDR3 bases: TGCAGTGCTAGAGATGCTAGCGGGGTACAAGAGACCCAGTACTTC. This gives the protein CSARDASGVQETQYF.

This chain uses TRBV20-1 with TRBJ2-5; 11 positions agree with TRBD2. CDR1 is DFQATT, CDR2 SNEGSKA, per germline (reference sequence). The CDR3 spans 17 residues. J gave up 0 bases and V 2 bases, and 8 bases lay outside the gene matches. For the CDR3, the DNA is TGCAGTGCTAGAAGAGTAGCGGGGGGGCGGTACCAAGAGACCCAGTACTTC. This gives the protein CSARRVAGGRYQETQYF.

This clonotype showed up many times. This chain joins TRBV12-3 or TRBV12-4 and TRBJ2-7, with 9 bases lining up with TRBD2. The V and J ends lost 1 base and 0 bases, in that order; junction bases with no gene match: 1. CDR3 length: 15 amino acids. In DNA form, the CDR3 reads TGTGCCAGCAGTTTAGGCGGGAGGGCCTCCTACGAGCAGTACTTC. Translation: CASSLGGRASYEQYF.

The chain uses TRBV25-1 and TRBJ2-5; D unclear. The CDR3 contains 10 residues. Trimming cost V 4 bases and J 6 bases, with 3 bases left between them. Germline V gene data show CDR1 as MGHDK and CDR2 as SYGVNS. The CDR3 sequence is CASSGQTQYF. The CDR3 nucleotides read TGTGCCAGCAGTGGTCAGACCCAGTACTTC.

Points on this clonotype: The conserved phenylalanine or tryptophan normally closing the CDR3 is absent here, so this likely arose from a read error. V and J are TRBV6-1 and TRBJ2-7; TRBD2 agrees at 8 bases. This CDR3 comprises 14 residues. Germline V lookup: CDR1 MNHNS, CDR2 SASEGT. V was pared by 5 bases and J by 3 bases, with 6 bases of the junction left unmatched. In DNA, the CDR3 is TGTGCCAGCAGTCCCGCGGGGGGAGTCTACGAGCAGTACTTA. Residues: CASSPAGGVYEQYL.

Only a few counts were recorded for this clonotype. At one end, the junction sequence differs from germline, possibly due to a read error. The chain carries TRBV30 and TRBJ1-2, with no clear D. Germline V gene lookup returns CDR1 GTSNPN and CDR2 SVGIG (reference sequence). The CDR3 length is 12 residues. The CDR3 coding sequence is TGTGCCTGGAGTACAGCTAACTCTGGCTACACCTTC. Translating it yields CAWSTANSGYTF.

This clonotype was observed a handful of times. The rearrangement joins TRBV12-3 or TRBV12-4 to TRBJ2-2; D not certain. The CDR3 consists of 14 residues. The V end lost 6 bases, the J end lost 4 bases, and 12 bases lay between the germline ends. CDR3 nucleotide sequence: TGTGCCAGCAGGCCCAAGCATATCACCGGGGAGCTGTTTTTT. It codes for CASRPKHITGELFF.

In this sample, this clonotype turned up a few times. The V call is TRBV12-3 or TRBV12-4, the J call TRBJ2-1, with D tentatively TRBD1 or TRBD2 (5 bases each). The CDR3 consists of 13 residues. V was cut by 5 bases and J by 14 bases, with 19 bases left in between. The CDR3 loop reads CASSPSSTPREFF. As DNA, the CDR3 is TGTGCCAGCAGTCCCTCTAGCACCCCCAGGGAGTTCTTC.

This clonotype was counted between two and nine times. The CDR3 here is CASSSATGTETQYF. For the CDR3, the DNA is TGCGCCAGCAGCTCCGCGACAGGGACGGAGACCCAGTACTTC. The chain combines TRBV5-1 with TRBJ2-5; 7 bases map to TRBD1. After removal of 3 bases from V and 5 bases from J, the junction contained 7 bases not matched to a gene. The CDR3 has 14 amino acids. Germline V CDR1 and CDR2: SGHRS, YFSETQ.

Written as DNA, the CDR3 is TGTGCCACCAGCACCGGTACTTGGACAAGTAGCAATCAGCCCCAGCATTTT. It is translated as CATSTGTWTSSNQPQHF. The chain combines TRBV15 with TRBJ1-5; TRBD1 might be the D (5 bases). The germline V gene encodes CDR1 LNHNV and CDR2 YYDKDF (reference sequence). V was trimmed by 4 bases and J by 0 bases, leaving 16 bases between them. This CDR3 region has 17 residues.

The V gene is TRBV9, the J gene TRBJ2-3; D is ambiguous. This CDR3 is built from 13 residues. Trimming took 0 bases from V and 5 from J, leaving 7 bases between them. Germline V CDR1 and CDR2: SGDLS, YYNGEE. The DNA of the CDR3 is TGTGCCAGCAGCGTAGCCGTGGGAGATACGCAGTATTTT. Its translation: CASSVAVGDTQYF. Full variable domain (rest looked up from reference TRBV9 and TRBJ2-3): DSGVTQTPKHLITATGQRVTLRCSPRSGDLSVYWYQQSLDQGLQFLIQYYNGEERAKGNILERFSAQQFPDLHSELNLSSLELGDSALYFCASSVAVGDTQYFGPGTRLTVL.

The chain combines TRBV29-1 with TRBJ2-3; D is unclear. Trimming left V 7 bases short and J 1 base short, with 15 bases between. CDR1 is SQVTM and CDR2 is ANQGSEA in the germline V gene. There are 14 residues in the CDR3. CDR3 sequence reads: CSADPRAGTDTQYF. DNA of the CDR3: TGCAGCGCGGATCCACGAGCCGGCACAGATACGCAGTATTTT.

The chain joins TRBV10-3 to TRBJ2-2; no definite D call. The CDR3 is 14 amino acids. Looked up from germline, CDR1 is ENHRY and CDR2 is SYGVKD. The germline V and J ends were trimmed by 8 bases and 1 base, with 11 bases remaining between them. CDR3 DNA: TGTGCCATCTCCGGACCGATGAACACCGGGGAGCTGTTTTTT. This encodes CAISGPMNTGELFF.

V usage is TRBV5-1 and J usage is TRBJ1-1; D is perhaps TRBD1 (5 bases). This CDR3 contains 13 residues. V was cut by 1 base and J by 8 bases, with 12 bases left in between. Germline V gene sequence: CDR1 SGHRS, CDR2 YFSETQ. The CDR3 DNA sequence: TGCGCCAGCAGCTTGCAGGCAGGGACCGAAGCTTTCTTT. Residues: CASSLQAGTEAFF. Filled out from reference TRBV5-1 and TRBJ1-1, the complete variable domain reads KAGVTQTPRYLIKTRGQQVTLSCSPISGHRSVSWYQQTPGQGLQFLFEYFSETQRNKGNFPGRFSGRQFSNSRSEMNVSTLELGDSALYLCASSLQAGTEAFFGQGTRLTVV.

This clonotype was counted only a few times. DNA for the CDR3: TGCAGCGCGGGGGGGGGTAAGACTGAAGCTTTCTTT. This translates into CSAGGGKTEAFF. V gene TRBV29-1 combines with J gene TRBJ1-1; weak D call: TRBD1 (5 bases). V lost 7 bases and J 5 bases, leaving 14 bases between the germline ends. CDR1 and CDR2 from the germline V gene are SQVTM and ANQGSEA. The CDR3 is 12 residues long.

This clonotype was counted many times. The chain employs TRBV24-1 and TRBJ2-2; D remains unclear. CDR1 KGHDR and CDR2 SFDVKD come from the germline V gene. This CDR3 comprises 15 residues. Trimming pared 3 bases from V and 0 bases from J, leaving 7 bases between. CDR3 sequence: CATSDLTANTGELFF. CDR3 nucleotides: TGTGCCACCAGTGATCTAACAGCGAACACCGGGGAGCTGTTTTTT.